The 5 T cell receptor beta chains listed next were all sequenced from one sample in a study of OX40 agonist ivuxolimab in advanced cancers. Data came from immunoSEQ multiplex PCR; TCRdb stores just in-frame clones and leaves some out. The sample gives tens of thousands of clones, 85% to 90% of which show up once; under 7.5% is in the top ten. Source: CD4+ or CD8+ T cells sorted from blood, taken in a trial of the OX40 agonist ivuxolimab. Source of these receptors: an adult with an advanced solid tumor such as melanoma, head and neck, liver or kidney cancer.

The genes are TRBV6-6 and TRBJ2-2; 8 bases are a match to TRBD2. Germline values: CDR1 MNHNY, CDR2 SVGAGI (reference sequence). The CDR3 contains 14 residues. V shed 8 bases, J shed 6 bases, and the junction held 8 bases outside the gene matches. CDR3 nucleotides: TGTGCCAGCGGGCTAATAGCGGGGTCCGGGGAGCTGTTTTTT. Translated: CASGLIAGSGELFF.

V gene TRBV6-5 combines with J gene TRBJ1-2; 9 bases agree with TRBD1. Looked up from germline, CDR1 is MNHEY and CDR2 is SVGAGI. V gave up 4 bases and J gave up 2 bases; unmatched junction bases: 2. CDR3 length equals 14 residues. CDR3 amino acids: CASSSTGGNYGYTF. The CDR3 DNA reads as TGTGCCAGCAGTTCTACAGGGGGCAACTATGGCTACACCTTC.

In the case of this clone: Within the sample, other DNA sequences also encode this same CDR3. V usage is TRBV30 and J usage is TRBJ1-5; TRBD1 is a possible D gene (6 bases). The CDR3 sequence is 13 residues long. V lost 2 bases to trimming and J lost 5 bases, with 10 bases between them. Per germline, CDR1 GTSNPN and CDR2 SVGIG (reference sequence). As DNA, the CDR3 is TGTGCCTGGAGTCCCGGGGGCGATCAGCCCCAGCATTTT. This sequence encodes CAWSPGGDQPQHF.

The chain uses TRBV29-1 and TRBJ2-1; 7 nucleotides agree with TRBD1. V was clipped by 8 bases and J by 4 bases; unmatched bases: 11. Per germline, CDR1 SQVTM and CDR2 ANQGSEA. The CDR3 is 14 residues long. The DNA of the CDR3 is TGCAGCATTAGGGACAGCGGTTATTACAATGAGCAGTTCTTC. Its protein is CSIRDSGYYNEQFF.

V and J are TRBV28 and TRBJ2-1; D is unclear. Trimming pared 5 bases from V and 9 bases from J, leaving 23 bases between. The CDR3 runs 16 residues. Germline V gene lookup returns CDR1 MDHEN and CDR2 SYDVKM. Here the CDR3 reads CASSQTAAGSTPEQFF. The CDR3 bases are TGTGCCAGCAGTCAAACCGCAGCAGGTTCGACCCCTGAGCAGTTCTTC. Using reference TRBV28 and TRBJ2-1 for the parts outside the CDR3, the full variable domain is DVKVTQSSRYLVKRTGEKVFLECVQDMDHENMFWYRQDPGLGLRLIYFSYDVKMKEKGDIPEGYSVSREKKERFSLILESASTNQTSMYLCASSQTAAGSTPEQFFGPGTRLTVL.